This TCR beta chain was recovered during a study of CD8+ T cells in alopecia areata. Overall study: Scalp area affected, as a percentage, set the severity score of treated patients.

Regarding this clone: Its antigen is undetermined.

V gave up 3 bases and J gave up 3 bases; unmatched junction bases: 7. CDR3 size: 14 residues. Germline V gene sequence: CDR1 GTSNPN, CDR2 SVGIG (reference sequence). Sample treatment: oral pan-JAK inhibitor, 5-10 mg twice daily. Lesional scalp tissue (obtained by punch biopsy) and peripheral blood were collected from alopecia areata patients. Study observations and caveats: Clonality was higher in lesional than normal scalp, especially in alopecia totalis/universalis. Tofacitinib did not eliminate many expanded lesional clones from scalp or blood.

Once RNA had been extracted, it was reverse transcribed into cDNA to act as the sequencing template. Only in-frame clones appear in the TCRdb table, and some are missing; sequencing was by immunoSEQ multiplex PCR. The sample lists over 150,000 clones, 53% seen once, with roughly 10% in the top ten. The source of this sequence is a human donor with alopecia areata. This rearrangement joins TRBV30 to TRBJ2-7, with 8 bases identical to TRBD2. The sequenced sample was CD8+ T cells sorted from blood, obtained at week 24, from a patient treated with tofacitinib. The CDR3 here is CAWSPGGGFYEQYF. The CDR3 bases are TGTGCCTGGAGCCCCGGGGGGGGCTTCTACGAGCAGTACTTC. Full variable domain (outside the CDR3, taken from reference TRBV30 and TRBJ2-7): SQTIHQWPATLVQPVGSPLSLECTVEGTSNPNLYWYRQAAGRGLQLLFYSVGIGQISSEVPQNLSASRPQDRQFILSSKKLLLSDSGFYLCAWSPGGGFYEQYFGPGTRLTVT.